The 7 T cell receptor beta chains given below trace back to one sample, sequenced in a study of cytomegalovirus exposure and HLA in healthy donors. The protocol was immunoSEQ multiplex PCR, while the TCRdb copy is restricted to in-frame clones and leaves out a portion. Of 100,000 to 150,000 clones detected, 89% appear once; the ten largest clones hold about 2%. Material for sequencing was PBMCs. The receptor set was obtained from a woman between 18 and 30 years old in good health and CMV-seronegative.

The rearrangement uses TRBV15 and TRBJ2-1; the D gene is possibly TRBD1 (6 bases). The germline CDR1 and CDR2 sequences are LNHNV and YYDKDF (reference sequence). The CDR3 loop spans 12 amino acids. Deletions cut 4 bases from V and 9 bases from J, with 10 bases between. In DNA, the CDR3 is TGTGCCACCAGCACCAGAGGGGGTGAGCAGTTCTTC. Amino acids: CATSTRGGEQFF.

This clone has just one count. The chain is built from TRBV12-5 and TRBJ2-3, with 12 positions matching TRBD1. In germline, CDR1 is LGHNT, CDR2 FRNRAP. The trim removed 1 base at V and 1 base at J, leaving 9 bases unmatched. This CDR3 has 19 residues. CDR3 bases: TGTGCTAGTGGTTTGGACTCGTGGGACAGGGGGCGCGGCACAGATACGCAGTATTTT. It specifies CASGLDSWDRGRGTDTQYF. The full variable domain, completed using reference TRBV12-5 and TRBJ2-3, is DARVTQTPRHKVTEMGQEVTMRCQPILGHNTVFWYRQTMMQGLELLAYFRNRAPLDDSGMPKDRFSAEMPDATLATLKIQPSEPRDSAVYFCASGLDSWDRGRGTDTQYFGPGTRLTVL.

This chain uses TRBV11-2 with TRBJ2-3, with D possibly TRBD2 on 5 matching bases. The CDR3 loop spans 12 amino acids. CDR1 and CDR2 from the germline V gene are SGHAT and FQNNGV. Trimming pared 4 bases from V and 5 bases from J, leaving 7 bases between. The CDR3 is CASSSRGDTQYF. Written as DNA, the CDR3 is TGTGCCAGCAGCTCACGGGGAGATACGCAGTATTTT.

The CDR3 spells CSVASTGDPRGYTF. DNA of the CDR3: TGCAGCGTCGCCTCGACAGGGGACCCCCGGGGCTACACCTTC. The chain couples TRBV29-1 to TRBJ1-2; 8 positions match TRBD1. CDR1 is SQVTM and CDR2 is ANQGSEA in the germline V gene. The CDR3 runs 14 residues. J gave up 8 bases and V 6 bases, and 14 bases lay outside the gene matches.

V and J are TRBV2 and TRBJ1-5; no reliable D call. V was cut by 6 bases and J by 3 bases, with 9 bases left in between. From germline, CDR1 is SNHLY and CDR2 FYNNEI. This CDR3 contains 13 residues. CDR3 DNA: TGTGCCAGCAGCGCGGGAAACAATCAGCCCCAGCATTTT. Protein: CASSAGNNQPQHF.

The sample holds one count of this clone. This rearrangement joins TRBV28 to TRBJ2-7; unclear D gene. The V gene lost 10 bases and the J gene lost 2 bases, with 18 bases spanning the gap. Germline assignment: CDR1 MDHEN and CDR2 SYDVKM. The CDR3 loop spans 14 amino acids. CDR3 amino acids: CATLLSDTPYEQYF. The CDR3 region has the DNA TGTGCCACCTTACTAAGCGATACTCCCTACGAGCAGTACTTC. Together with reference TRBV28 and TRBJ2-7, the CDR3 gives the full variable domain: DVKVTQSSRYLVKRTGEKVFLECVQDMDHENMFWYRQDPGLGLRLIYFSYDVKMKEKGDIPEGYSVSREKKERFSLILESASTNQTSMYLCATLLSDTPYEQYFGPGTRLTVT.

The gene calls are TRBV5-4 and TRBJ1-1; D is unclear. V lost 1 base to trimming and J lost 5 bases, with 15 bases between them. The CDR3 sequence is 15 residues long. In germline, CDR1 is SGHNT, CDR2 YYREEE (reference sequence). The CDR3 coding sequence is TGTGCCAGCAGCTTGACAGTGAGGGCAAGGACTGAAGCTTTCTTT. Protein product: CASSLTVRARTEAFF. Filled out from reference TRBV5-4 and TRBJ1-1, the complete variable domain reads ETGVTQSPTHLIKTRGQQVTLRCSSQSGHNTVSWYQQALGQGPQFIFQYYREEENGRGNFPPRFSGLQFPNYSSELNVNALELDDSALYLCASSLTVRARTEAFFGQGTRLTVV.